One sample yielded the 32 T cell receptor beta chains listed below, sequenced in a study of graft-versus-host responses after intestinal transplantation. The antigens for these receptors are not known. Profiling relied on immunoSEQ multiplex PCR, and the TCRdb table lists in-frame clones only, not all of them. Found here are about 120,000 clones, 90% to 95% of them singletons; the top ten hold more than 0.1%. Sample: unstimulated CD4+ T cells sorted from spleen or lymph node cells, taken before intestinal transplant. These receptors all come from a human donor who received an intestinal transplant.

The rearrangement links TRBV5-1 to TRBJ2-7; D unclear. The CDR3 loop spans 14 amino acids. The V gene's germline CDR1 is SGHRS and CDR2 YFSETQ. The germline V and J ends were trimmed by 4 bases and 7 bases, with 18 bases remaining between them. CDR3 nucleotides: TGCGCCAGCAGCCCTAGTGGAAGTGTATGGGAGCAGTACTTC. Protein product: CASSPSGSVWEQYF.

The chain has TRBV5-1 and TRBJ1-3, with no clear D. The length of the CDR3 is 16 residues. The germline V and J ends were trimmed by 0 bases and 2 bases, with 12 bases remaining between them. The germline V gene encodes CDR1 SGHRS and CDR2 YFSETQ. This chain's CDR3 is CASSLGAITAGNTIYF. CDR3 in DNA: TGCGCCAGCAGCTTGGGAGCTATCACGGCTGGAAACACCATATATTTT. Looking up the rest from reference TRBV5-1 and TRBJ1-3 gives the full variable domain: KAGVTQTPRYLIKTRGQQVTLSCSPISGHRSVSWYQQTPGQGLQFLFEYFSETQRNKGNFPGRFSGRQFSNSRSEMNVSTLELGDSALYLCASSLGAITAGNTIYFGEGSWLTVV.

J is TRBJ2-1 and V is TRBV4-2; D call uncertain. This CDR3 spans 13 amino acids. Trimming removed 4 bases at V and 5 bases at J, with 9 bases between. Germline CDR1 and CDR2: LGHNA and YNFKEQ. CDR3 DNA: TGTGCCAGCAGCCCGAGGCCCAACAATGAGCAGTTCTTC. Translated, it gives CASSPRPNNEQFF.

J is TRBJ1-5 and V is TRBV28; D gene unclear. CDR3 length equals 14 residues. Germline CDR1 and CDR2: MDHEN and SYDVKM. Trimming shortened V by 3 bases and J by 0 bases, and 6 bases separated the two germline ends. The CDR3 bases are TGTGCCAGCAGTTTGAGGGATAGCAATCAGCCCCAGCATTTT. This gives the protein CASSLRDSNQPQHF.

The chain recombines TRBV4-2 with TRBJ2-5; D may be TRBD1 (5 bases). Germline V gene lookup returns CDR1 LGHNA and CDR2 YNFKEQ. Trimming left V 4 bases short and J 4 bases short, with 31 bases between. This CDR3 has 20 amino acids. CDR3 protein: CASSLLYLSGNLNGTETQYF. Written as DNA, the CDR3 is TGTGCCAGCAGCCTGCTTTATCTGTCAGGGAATCTAAATGGAACAGAGACCCAGTACTTC.

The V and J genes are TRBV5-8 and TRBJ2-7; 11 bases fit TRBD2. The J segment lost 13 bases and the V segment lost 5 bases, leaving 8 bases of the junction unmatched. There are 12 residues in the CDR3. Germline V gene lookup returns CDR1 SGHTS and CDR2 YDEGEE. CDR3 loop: CASRSTSGIPYF. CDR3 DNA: TGTGCCAGCAGGTCGACTAGCGGGATCCCTTACTTC.

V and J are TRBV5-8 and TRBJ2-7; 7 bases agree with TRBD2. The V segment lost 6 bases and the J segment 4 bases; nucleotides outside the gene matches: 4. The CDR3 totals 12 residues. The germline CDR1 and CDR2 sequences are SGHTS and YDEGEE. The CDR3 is CASTRGSYEQYF. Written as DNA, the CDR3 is TGTGCCAGCACTCGCGGGAGTTACGAGCAGTACTTC.

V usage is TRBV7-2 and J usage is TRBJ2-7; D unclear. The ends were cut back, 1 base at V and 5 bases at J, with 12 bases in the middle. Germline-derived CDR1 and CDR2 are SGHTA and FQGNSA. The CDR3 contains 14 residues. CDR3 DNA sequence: TGTGCCAGCAGCTTAGATTGGGTTAGCAACGAGCAGTACTTC. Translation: CASSLDWVSNEQYF.

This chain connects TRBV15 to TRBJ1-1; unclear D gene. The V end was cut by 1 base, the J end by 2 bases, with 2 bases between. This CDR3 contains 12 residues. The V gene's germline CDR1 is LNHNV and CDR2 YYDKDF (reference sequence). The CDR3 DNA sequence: TGTGCCACCAGCAGAGGAAACACTGAAGCTTTCTTT. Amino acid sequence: CATSRGNTEAFF.

CDR3 sequence (DNA): TGTGCCAGCAGCCCCCCAAGCGGGAGGATTTACTACGAGCAGTACTTC. Amino acids: CASSPPSGRIYYEQYF. This sequence joins TRBV7-8 and TRBJ2-7; TRBD2 matches 9 bases. J gave up 3 bases and V 5 bases, and 11 bases lay outside the gene matches. Germline loops: CDR1 SGHVS, CDR2 FQNEAQ. CDR3 length: 16 amino acids.

DNA of the CDR3: TGTGCCAGCAGCTTAGATAGCAATCAGCCCCAGCATTTT. It specifies CASSLDSNQPQHF. The chain recombines TRBV7-9 with TRBJ1-5; no firm D call. The CDR3 totals 13 residues. CDR1 is SEHNR and CDR2 is FQNEAQ in the germline V gene (reference sequence). Trimming cost V 1 base and J 0 bases, with 1 base left between them.

Written as DNA, the CDR3 is TGCGCCAGCAGCTCAACCGACCCGCTCGATGAGCAGTTCTTC. Its translation is CASSSTDPLDEQFF. This chain links TRBV5-1 with TRBJ2-1; D is undetermined. The CDR3 has 14 amino acids. V lost 3 bases and J 8 bases, leaving 15 bases between the germline ends. Germline V gene sequence: CDR1 SGHRS, CDR2 YFSETQ.

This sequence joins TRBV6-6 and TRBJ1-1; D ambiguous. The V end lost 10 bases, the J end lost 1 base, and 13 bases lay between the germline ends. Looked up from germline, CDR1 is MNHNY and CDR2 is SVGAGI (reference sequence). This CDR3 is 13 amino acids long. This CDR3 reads CAIESGTNTEAFF. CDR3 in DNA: TGTGCCATCGAATCCGGTACGAACACTGAAGCTTTCTTT.

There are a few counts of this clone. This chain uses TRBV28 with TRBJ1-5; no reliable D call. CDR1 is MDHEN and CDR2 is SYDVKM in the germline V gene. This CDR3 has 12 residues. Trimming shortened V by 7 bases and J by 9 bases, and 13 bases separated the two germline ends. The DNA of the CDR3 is TGTGCCAGCACGACCGGAGGTCGGCCCCAGCATTTT. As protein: CASTTGGRPQHF.

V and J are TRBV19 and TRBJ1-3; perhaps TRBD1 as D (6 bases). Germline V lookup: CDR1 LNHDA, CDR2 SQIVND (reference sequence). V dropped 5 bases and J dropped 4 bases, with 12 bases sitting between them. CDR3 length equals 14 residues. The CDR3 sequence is CASSRGLGGNTIYF. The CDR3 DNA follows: TGTGCCAGTAGTCGGGGGCTTGGAGGAAACACCATATATTTT.

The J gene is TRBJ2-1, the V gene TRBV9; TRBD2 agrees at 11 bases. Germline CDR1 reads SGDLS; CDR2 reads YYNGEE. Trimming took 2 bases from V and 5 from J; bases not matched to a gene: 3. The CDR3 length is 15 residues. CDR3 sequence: CASSVTSGVHNEQFF. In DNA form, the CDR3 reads TGTGCCAGCAGCGTGACTAGCGGGGTCCACAATGAGCAGTTCTTC. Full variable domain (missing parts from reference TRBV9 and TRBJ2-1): DSGVTQTPKHLITATGQRVTLRCSPRSGDLSVYWYQQSLDQGLQFLIQYYNGEERAKGNILERFSAQQFPDLHSELNLSSLELGDSALYFCASSVTSGVHNEQFFGPGTRLTVL.

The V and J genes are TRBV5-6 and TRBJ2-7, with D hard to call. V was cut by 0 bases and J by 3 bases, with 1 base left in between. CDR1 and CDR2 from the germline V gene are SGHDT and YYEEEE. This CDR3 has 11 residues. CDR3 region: CASSLGYEQYF. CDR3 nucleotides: TGTGCCAGCAGCTTGGGCTACGAGCAGTACTTC. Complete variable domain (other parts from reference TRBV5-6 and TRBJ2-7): DAGVTQSPTHLIKTRGQQVTLRCSPKSGHDTVSWYQQALGQGPQFIFQYYEEEERQRGNFPDRFSGHQFPNYSSELNVNALLLGDSALYLCASSLGYEQYFGPGTRLTVT.

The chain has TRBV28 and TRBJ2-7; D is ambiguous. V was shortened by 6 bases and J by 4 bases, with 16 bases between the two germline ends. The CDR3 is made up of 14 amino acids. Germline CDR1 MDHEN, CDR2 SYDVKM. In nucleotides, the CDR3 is TGTGCCAGCAGGACGAAGGAGTTTTGGTACGAGCAGTACTTC. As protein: CASRTKEFWYEQYF.

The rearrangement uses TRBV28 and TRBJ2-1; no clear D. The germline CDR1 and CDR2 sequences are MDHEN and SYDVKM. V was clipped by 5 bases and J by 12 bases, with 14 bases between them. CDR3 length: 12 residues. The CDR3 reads CASSVLFGVQFF. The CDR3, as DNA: TGTGCCAGCAGTGTCCTATTTGGGGTGCAGTTCTTC. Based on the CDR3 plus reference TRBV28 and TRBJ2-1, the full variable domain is DVKVTQSSRYLVKRTGEKVFLECVQDMDHENMFWYRQDPGLGLRLIYFSYDVKMKEKGDIPEGYSVSREKKERFSLILESASTNQTSMYLCASSVLFGVQFFGPGTRLTVL.

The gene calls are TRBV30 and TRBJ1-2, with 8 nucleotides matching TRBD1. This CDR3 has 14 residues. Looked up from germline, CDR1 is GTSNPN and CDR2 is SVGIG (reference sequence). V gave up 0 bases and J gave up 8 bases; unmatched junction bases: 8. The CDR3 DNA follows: TGTGCCTGGAGTGTAGGGACAGGTGGACGAGGCTACACCTTC. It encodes CAWSVGTGGRGYTF.

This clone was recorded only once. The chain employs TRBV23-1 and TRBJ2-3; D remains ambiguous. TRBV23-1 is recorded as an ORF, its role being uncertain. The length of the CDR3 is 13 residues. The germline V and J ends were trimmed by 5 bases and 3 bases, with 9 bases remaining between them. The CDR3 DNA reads TGCGCCAGCAGTACACCCCGTACAGATACGCAGTATTTT. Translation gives CASSTPRTDTQYF.

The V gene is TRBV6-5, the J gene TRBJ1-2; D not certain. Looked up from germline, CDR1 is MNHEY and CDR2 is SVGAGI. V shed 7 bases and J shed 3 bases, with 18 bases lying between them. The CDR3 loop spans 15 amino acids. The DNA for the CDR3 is TGTGCCAGCACCCCCGCGAAAGGGCAGTACTATGGCTACACCTTC. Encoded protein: CASTPAKGQYYGYTF.

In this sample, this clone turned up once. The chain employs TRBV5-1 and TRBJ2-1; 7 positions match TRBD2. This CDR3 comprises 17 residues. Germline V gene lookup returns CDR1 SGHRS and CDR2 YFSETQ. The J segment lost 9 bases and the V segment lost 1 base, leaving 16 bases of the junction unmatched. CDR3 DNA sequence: TGCGCCAGCAGCTTGTTTTTAGCCCTCAGGCGGGAGTCTGAGCAGTTCTTC. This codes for CASSLFLALRRESEQFF.

This CDR3 is CASSLEGDTQYF. The CDR3 DNA reads TGCGCCAGCAGCTTGGAAGGGGATACGCAGTATTTT. The rearrangement links TRBV5-1 to TRBJ2-3; no clear D gene. The V gene lost 0 bases and the J gene lost 6 bases, with 5 bases spanning the gap. This CDR3 is 12 amino acids long. The germline V gene has CDR1 SGHRS and CDR2 YFSETQ.

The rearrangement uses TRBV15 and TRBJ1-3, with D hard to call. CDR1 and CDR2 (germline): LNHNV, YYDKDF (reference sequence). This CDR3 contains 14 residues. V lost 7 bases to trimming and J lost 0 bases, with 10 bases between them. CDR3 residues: CATTMDVSGNTIYF. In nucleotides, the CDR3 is TGTGCCACCACGATGGACGTCTCTGGAAACACCATATATTTT. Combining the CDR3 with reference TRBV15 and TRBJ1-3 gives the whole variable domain DAMVIQNPRYQVTQFGKPVTLSCSQTLNHNVMYWYQQKSSQAPKLLFHYYDKDFNNEADTPDNFQSRRPNTSFCFLDIRSPGLGDTAMYLCATTMDVSGNTIYFGEGSWLTVV.

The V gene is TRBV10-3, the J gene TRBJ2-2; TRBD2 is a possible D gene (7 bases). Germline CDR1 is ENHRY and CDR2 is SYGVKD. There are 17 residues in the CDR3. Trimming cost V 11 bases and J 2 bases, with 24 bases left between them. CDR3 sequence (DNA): TGTGCCTCCAGGGGAAGGGGGGGCGTGGAAAACACCGGGGAGCTGTTTTTT. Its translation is CASRGRGGVENTGELFF.

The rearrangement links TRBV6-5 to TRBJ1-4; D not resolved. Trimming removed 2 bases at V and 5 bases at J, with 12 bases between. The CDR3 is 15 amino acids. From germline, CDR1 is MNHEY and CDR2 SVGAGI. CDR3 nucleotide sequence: TGTGCCAGCAGTTACGTGGGAGTCCCCAATGAAAAACTGTTTTTT. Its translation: CASSYVGVPNEKLFF.

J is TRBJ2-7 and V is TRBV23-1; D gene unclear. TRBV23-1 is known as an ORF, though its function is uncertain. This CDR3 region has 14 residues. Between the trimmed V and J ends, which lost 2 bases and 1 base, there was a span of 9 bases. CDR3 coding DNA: TGCGCCAGCAGTCAAATAAACAGATCCTACGAGCAGTACTTC. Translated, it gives CASSQINRSYEQYF.

CDR3 residues: CASSFRDRGLNNEKLFF. The CDR3 DNA reads as TGTGCCAGCAGCTTCCGGGACAGGGGGCTGAATAATGAAAAACTGTTTTTT. The rearrangement links TRBV7-9 to TRBJ1-4; 12 bases are shared with TRBD1. The CDR3 has 17 amino acids. In germline, CDR1 is SEHNR, CDR2 FQNEAQ (reference sequence). V lost 3 bases and J lost 4; bases outside the gene matches: 6.

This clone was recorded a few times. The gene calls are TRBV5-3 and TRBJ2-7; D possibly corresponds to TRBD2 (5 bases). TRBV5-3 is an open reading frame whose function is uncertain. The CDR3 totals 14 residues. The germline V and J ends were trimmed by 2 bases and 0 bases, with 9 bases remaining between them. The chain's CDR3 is CARSLVAGSYEQYF. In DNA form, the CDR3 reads TGTGCCAGAAGCTTAGTTGCGGGCTCCTACGAGCAGTACTTC.

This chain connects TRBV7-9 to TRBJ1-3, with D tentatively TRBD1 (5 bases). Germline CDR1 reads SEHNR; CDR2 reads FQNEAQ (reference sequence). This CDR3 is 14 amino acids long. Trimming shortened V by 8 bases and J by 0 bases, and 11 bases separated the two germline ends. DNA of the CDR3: TGTGCCAGCGAGACTACAGGCTCTGGAAACACCATATATTTT. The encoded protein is CASETTGSGNTIYF.

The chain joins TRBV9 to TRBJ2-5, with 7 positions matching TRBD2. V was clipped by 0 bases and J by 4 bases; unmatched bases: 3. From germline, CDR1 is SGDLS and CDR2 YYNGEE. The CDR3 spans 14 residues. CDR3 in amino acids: CASSVGRGRETQYF. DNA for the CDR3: TGTGCCAGCAGCGTAGGTCGCGGGAGAGAGACCCAGTACTTC.